The sequence of this TCR beta chain was determined in a study of T cell repertoires in cytomegalovirus infection. Study overall: Both a matching HLA type and CMV infection were indicated by public TCR beta signatures.

TCRdb re-derived calls from the reads in MiXCR, one entry per CDR3 protein. This table has fewer than 400,000 distinct CDR3 sequences, 15% to 20% appearing once. The V end lost 3 bases, the J end lost 0 bases, and 10 bases lay between the germline ends. Germline lookup yields CDR1 LNHDA and CDR2 SQIVND (reference sequence). The CDR3 consists of 15 residues. In this sample, this clonotype turned up many times. The sequence was collected from a human donor in good health (CMV status not recorded). Some clones in this sample may be carry-over from other donors' samples. Source material: PBMCs. The chain uses TRBV19 and TRBJ2-3, with D tentatively TRBD2 (6 bases). CDR3 in amino acids: CASSIGSSSTDTQYF. The CDR3, as DNA: TGTGCCAGTAGTATCGGGAGTTCTAGCACAGATACGCAGTATTTT. Together with reference TRBV19 and TRBJ2-3, the CDR3 gives the full variable domain: DGGITQSPKYLFRKEGQNVTLSCEQNLNHDAMYWYRQDPGQGLRLIYYSQIVNDFQKGDIAEGYSVSREKKESFPLTVTSAQKNPTAFYLCASSIGSSSTDTQYFGPGTRLTVL.